The rows below give T cell receptor beta chains drawn from one sample of a study of PD-L1 blockade in urothelial cancer. TCRdb keeps only in-frame clones here, not all; method: immunoSEQ multiplex PCR. The sample contains roughly 47,000 clones, 70% to 80% of which appear only once. The starting material was PBMCs, obtained around atezolizumab (anti-PD-L1) treatment. The receptors stem from a man aged 65 to 79 with urothelial cancer. CDR3s include the opening cysteine and the closing phenylalanine or tryptophan. A D gene is named only where the DNA matches it firmly. Not every row has a clone size; where given, it reads once, few, many or a size class.

DNA	CDR3	D	J	size	V
TGTGCCAGCTCATCCGGGACAGGGGAACGAAACACCATATATTTT	CASSSGTGERNTIYF	TRBD1	TRBJ1-3	-	TRBV18
TGTGCCAGCAGCTTGGACAGTAGCACAGATACGCAGTATTTT	CASSLDSSTDTQYF	-	TRBJ2-3	-	TRBV5-5
TGTGCCAGCAGGGACCAGGGGGTTAGAAGCACAGATACGCAGTATTTT	CASRDQGVRSTDTQYF	TRBD1	TRBJ2-3	-	TRBV5-6
TGTGCCAGCAGTAAGACAGGGAGTTCCTACGAGCAGTACTTC	CASSKTGSSYEQYF	TRBD1	TRBJ2-7	few	TRBV2
TGTGCCAGCCTGGGACTTCCCTTTCCCAATGAGCAGTTCTTC	CASLGLPFPNEQFF	-	TRBJ2-1	-	TRBV11-2
TGTGCCAGCAGTACAAACAGGGGGTCCTATGGCTACACCTTC	CASSTNRGSYGYTF	TRBD1	TRBJ1-2	-	TRBV2
TGCGCCAGCAGCCAAAAAAACCCGGGACAGGTAAACACCGGGGAGCTGTTTTTT	CASSQKNPGQVNTGELFF	TRBD1	TRBJ2-2	-	TRBV4-1
TGTGCCAGCAGCTTAACTAGCGGGAGGTACGAGCAGTACTTC	CASSLTSGRYEQYF	TRBD2	TRBJ2-7	-	TRBV7-8
TGTGCCAGCAGCTTATCGGGGATGGGCAATCAGCCCCAGCATTTT	CASSLSGMGNQPQHF	-	TRBJ1-5	-	TRBV7-2
TGCGCCAGCAGCTTGGCCACGGGTTTTAATGAAAAACTGTTTTTT	CASSLATGFNEKLFF	-	TRBJ1-4	-	TRBV5-1
TGTGCCAGCAGCCCGGAGACAGGGGGCTCCCCCCCGAACACTGAAGCTTTCTTT	CASSPETGGSPPNTEAFF	TRBD1	TRBJ1-1	-	TRBV5-4
TGTGCCAGCACCCCGGGCGGGGGGAGCGGGGCAGATACGCAGTATTTT	CASTPGGGSGADTQYF	TRBD2	TRBJ2-3	-	TRBV28
TGCGCCAGCTCTCGCGGGCTAGCGGAAGCGGACTACAATGAGCAGTTCTTC	CASSRGLAEADYNEQFF	TRBD2	TRBJ2-1	few	TRBV5-1
TGCGCCAGCAGCTCCGGACTAGCGGGCAATGAGCAGTTCTTC	CASSSGLAGNEQFF	TRBD2	TRBJ2-1	few	TRBV5-1
TGTGCCAGCAGTTTGATACCGCTCGGGAGGCTGGACGAGCAGTACTTC	CASSLIPLGRLDEQYF	TRBD2	TRBJ2-7	-	TRBV6-5
TGTGCCATCAGTGTCCAATCCTTTAGCGCAGATACGCAGTATTTT	CAISVQSFSADTQYF	-	TRBJ2-3	-	TRBV10-3
TGTGCCAGCAGTTTCCCTAGCACCTACGAGCAGTACTTC	CASSFPSTYEQYF	-	TRBJ2-7	-	TRBV28
TGTGCCAGCAGTACCTTGGCGGCGGGCGAGGGAGATACGCAGTATTTT	CASSTLAAGEGDTQYF	-	TRBJ2-3	once	TRBV27
TGTGCCAGCAGCTTAGGGGGAGGGACAGGGGCCTACGAGCAGTACTTC	CASSLGGGTGAYEQYF	TRBD1	TRBJ2-7	few	TRBV7-6
TGTGCCAGCAGCCGGGACTGGACCTACAATGAGCAGTTCTTC	CASSRDWTYNEQFF	-	TRBJ2-1	-	TRBV2
TGTGCCAGTAGCCAGACTAGCGGAGTTAATGAGCAGTTCTTC	CASSQTSGVNEQFF	TRBD2	TRBJ2-1	-	TRBV19
TGCACCAGCAGCCAAGTTCGGGGGGCTCAGCAGCCCCAGCATTTT	CTSSQVRGAQQPQHF	-	TRBJ1-5	few	TRBV1
TGTGCCATCAGTGCGCGGGAGGGAGAGAATGAGCAGTTCTTC	CAISAREGENEQFF	TRBD2	TRBJ2-1	-	TRBV10-3
TGCGCCAGCAGCCAAGGGTTGGGACAGGGGGGGGTGGCCTACTATGGCTACACCTTC	CASSQGLGQGGVAYYGYTF	TRBD1	TRBJ1-2	once	TRBV4-1
TGTGCCAGCAGTTACGGGGACAGGCCCCGAAGTGGCCAGTACTTC	CASSYGDRPRSGQYF	TRBD1	TRBJ2-5	-	TRBV6-5
TGTGCCAGCAGTGTGGGCGGGGCGGGTCTCTACGAGCAGTACTTC	CASSVGGAGLYEQYF	-	TRBJ2-7	few	TRBV6-5
TGTGCCAGCAGTGGGAGAGCGGGGCGAACTGGGACCCAGTACTTC	CASSGRAGRTGTQYF	TRBD2	TRBJ2-5	-	TRBV2
TGTGCCAGCAGTTTAGCGGGCCGGGTCTACGAGCAGTACTTC	CASSLAGRVYEQYF	-	TRBJ2-7	once	TRBV27
TGTGCCAGTAGTAAGGACACGGGCTACACAGATACGCAGTATTTT	CASSKDTGYTDTQYF	-	TRBJ2-3	-	TRBV19
TGTGCCAGTAGTATAGTCGGTTTAGGAGGTCGAGGCTACACCTTC	CASSIVGLGGRGYTF	-	TRBJ1-2	-	TRBV19
TGCGCCAGCAGCTTGGGGGACACGATTTATGGCTACACCTTC	CASSLGDTIYGYTF	-	TRBJ1-2	few	TRBV5-1
TGTGCCAGCAGCGTAGCTTCCGATCCGGAAGGACTCGAGCAGTACTTC	CASSVASDPEGLEQYF	-	TRBJ2-7	-	TRBV9
TGTGCCAGTAGGAATAGCGGGAGGAGGGATACAGATACGCAGTATTTT	CASRNSGRRDTDTQYF	TRBD2	TRBJ2-3	-	TRBV19
TGTGCCAGTAGTCCCCGGACAGGCCGGGGGGGGGAGCCCCAGCATTTT	CASSPRTGRGGEPQHF	TRBD1	TRBJ1-5	-	TRBV19
TGTGCCAGTAGTAGTAGCGGCGCCAATCAGCCCCAGCATTTT	CASSSSGANQPQHF	-	TRBJ1-5	-	TRBV19
TGTGCCAGCAGTGAGATGGCGGGGAGCAATGAGCAGTTCTTC	CASSEMAGSNEQFF	-	TRBJ2-1	-	TRBV6-4
TGTGCCAGCAGTTACTCGGCAGGCCTCCATGGCTACACCTTC	CASSYSAGLHGYTF	-	TRBJ1-2	-	TRBV6-5